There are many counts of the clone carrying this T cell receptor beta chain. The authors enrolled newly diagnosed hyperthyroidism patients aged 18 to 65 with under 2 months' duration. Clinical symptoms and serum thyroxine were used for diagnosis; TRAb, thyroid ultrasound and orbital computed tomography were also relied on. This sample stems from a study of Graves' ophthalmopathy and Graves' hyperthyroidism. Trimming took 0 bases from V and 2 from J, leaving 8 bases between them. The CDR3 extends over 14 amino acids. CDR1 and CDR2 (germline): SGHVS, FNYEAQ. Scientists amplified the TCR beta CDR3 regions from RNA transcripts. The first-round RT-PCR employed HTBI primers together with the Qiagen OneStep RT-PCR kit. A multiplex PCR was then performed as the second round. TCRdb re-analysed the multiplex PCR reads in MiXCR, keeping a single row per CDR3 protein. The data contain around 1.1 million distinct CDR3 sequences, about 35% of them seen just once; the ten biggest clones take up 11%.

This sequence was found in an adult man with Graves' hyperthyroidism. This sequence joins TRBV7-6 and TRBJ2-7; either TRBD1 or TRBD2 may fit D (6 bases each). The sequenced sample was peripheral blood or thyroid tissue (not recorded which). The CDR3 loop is CASSLAEGAYEQYF. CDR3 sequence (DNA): TGTGCCAGCAGCTTAGCGGAGGGGGCCTACGAGCAGTACTTC.